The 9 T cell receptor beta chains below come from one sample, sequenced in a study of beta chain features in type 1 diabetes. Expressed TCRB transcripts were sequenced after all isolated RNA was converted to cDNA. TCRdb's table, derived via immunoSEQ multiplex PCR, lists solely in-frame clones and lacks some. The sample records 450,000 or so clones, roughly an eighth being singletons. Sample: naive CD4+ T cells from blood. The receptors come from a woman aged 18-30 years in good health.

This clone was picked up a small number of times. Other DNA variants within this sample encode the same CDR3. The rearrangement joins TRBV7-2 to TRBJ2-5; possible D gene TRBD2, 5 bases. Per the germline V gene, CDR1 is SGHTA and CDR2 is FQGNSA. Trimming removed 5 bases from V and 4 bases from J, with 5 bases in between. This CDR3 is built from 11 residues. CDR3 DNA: TGTGCCAGCAGCCGGGGAGAGACCCAGTACTTC. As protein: CASSRGETQYF.

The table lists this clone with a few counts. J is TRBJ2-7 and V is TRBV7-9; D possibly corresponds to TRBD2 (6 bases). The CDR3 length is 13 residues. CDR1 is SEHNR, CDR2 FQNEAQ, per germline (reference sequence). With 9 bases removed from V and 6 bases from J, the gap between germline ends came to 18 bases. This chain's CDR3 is CARTPTRSGEQYV. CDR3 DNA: TGTGCCAGGACCCCGACTAGATCGGGCGAGCAGTACGTC.

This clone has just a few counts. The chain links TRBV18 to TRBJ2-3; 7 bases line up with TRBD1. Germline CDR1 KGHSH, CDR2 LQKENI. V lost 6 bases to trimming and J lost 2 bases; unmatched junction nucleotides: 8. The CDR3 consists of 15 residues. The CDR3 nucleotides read TGTGCCAGCTCCCAGGACCAGGGGGTCACAGATACGCAGTATTTT. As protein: CASSQDQGVTDTQYF.

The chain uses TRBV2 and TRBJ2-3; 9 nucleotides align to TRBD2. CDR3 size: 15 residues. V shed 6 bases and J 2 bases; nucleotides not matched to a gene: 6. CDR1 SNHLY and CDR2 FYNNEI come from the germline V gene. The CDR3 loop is CASRPSGVTTDTQYF. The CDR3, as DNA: TGTGCCAGCAGACCTAGCGGGGTAACCACAGATACGCAGTATTTT.

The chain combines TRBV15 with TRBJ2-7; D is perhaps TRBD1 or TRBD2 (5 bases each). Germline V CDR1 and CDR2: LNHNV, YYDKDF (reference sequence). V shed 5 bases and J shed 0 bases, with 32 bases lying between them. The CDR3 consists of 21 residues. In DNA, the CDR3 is TGTGCCACCAGCCCCACGAAGTGGGGACCCTTTCTTTCCCCGAGCTCCTACGAGCAGTACGTC. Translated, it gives CATSPTKWGPFLSPSSYEQYV.

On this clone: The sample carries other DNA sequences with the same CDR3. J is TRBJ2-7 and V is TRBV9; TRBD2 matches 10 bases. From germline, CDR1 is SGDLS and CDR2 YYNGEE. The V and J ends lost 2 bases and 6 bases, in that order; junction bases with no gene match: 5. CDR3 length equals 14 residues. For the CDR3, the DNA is TGTGCCAGCAGCGTTGCTAGCGGGAGAGGCGAGCAGTACTTC. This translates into CASSVASGRGEQYF.

The CDR3 bases are TGCGCCAGCAGCTCGACAGGTTGGGTCTATGGCTACACCTTC. Protein sequence: CASSSTGWVYGYTF. V gene TRBV5-1 combines with J gene TRBJ1-2; possibly TRBD1 for D (6 bases). The CDR3 sequence is 14 residues long. Trimming cost V 3 bases and J 4 bases, with 13 bases left between them. The germline V gene has CDR1 SGHRS and CDR2 YFSETQ.

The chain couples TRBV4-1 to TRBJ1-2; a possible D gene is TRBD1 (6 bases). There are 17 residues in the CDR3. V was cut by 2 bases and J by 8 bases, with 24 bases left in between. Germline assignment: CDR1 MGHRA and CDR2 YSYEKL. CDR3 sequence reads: CASSQNPLGLGHGGYTF. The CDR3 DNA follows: TGCGCCAGCAGCCAAAACCCCCTGGGGTTGGGACATGGAGGCTACACCTTC.

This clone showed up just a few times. DNA of the CDR3: TGTGCCAGCAGCCCTTCTGCGCGGGGTAACTACGAGCAGTACTTC. Protein: CASSPSARGNYEQYF. The genes are TRBV5-4 and TRBJ2-7; D is possibly TRBD2 (6 bases). CDR3 size: 15 residues. V was shortened by 4 bases and J by 3 bases, with 17 bases between the two germline ends. In germline, CDR1 is SGHNT, CDR2 YYREEE (reference sequence). Variable domain in full (rest from reference TRBV5-4 and TRBJ2-7): ETGVTQSPTHLIKTRGQQVTLRCSSQSGHNTVSWYQQALGQGPQFIFQYYREEENGRGNFPPRFSGLQFPNYSSELNVNALELDDSALYLCASSPSARGNYEQYFGPGTRLTVT.